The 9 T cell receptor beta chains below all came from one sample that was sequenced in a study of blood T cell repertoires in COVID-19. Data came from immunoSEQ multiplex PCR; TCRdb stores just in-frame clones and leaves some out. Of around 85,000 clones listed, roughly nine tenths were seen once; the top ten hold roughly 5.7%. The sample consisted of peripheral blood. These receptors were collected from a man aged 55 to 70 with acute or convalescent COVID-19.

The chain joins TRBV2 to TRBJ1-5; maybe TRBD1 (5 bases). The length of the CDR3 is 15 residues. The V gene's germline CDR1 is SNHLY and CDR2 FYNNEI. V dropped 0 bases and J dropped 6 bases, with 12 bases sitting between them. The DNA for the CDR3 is TGTGCCAGCAGTGAAGCGCGGGGGATGACTCAGCCCCAGCATTTT. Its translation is CASSEARGMTQPQHF.

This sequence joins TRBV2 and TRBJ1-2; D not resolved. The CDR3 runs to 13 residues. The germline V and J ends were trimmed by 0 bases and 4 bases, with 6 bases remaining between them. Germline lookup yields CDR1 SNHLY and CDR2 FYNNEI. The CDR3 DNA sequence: TGTGCCAGCAGTGAAGCCCCCAGCTATGGCTACACCTTC. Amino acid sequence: CASSEAPSYGYTF.

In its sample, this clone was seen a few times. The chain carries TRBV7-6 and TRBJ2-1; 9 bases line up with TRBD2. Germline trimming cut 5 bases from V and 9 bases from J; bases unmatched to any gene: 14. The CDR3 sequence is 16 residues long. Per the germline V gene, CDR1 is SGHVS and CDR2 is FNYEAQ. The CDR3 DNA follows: TGTGCCAGCAGCCTCTTCTTTGGCGGGGGGGCCGCTGAGCAGTTCTTC. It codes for CASSLFFGGGAAEQFF.

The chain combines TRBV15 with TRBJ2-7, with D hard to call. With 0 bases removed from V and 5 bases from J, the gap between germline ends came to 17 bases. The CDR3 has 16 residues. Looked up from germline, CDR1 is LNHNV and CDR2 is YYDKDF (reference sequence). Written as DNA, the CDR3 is TGTGCCACCAGCAGAGATCATCCCCGGAGCACTAACGAGCAGTACTTC. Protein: CATSRDHPRSTNEQYF.

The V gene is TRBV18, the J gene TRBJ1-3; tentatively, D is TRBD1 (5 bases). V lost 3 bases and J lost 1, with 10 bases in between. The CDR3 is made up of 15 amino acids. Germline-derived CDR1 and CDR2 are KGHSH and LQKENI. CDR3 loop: CASSPGGASGNTIYF. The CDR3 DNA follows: TGTGCCAGCTCACCGGGCGGGGCATCTGGAAACACCATATATTTT.

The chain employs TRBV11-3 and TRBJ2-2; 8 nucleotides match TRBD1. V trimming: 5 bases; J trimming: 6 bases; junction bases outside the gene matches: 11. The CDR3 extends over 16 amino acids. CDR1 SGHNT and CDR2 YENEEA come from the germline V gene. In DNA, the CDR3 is TGTGCCAGCAGCCCACGGACAGGGATAATAGCCGGGGAGCTGTTTTTT. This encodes CASSPRTGIIAGELFF.

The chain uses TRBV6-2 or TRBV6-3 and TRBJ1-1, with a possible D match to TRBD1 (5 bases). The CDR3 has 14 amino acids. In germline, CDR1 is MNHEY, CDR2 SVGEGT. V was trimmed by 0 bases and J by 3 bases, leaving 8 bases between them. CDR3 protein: CASSYSGHYTEAFF. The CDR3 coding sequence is TGTGCCAGCAGTTACTCGGGGCACTACACTGAAGCTTTCTTT.

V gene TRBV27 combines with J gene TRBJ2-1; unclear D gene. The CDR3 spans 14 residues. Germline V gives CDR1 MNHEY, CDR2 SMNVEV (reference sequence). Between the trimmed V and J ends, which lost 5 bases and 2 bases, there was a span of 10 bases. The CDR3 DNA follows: TGTGCCAGCAGTGCCGGAACAGCCTACAATGAGCAGTTCTTC. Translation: CASSAGTAYNEQFF.

CDR3 residues: CASSKRTERFNGYTF. DNA for the CDR3: TGTGCCAGTAGTAAAAGGACAGAGAGGTTTAATGGCTACACCTTC. The rearrangement uses TRBV19 and TRBJ1-2; TRBD1 is a possible D gene (6 bases). CDR1 is LNHDA, CDR2 SQIVND, per germline (reference sequence). Trimming removed 4 bases at V and 6 bases at J, with 18 bases between. CDR3 length equals 15 residues.